The source of this TCR beta chain is a study of blood T cells in healthy people across ages. V shed 5 bases, J shed 5 bases, and the junction held 5 bases outside the gene matches. CDR1 DFQATT and CDR2 SNEGSKA come from the germline V gene (reference sequence). CDR3 length: 13 residues. Through a sample-barcoded 5' primer and a J-beta primer mix, a second PCR was run for about 6 to 12 cycles. MiXCR, run by TCRdb on the 5' RACE reads, gives a single entry per CDR3 protein. The sample consists of fewer than 2,000,000 distinct CDR3 sequences, 35% to 50% of them appearing once. Study observations and caveats: Naive CD4+ cell counts and diversity both ran higher in long-lived than in aged donors.

Of note for this clonotype: What it binds is unknown.

Donor samples were obtained from healthy Caucasian individuals from Russia, aged about 6 to 90. Extracted total RNA amounted to at least 5.5 micrograms for each sample. V and J are TRBV20-1 and TRBJ1-2; 10 bases agree with TRBD1. Input material: blood. The sequence derives from a human donor in good health. The CDR3 is CSAPEGQGYGYTF. DNA of the CDR3: TGCAGTGCTCCCGAGGGACAGGGGTATGGCTACACCTTC.